This T cell receptor beta chain stems from a study of T cell responses to AZD1222 COVID-19 vaccine (dated by TCRdb to 2020 to 2022). In terms of the full investigation: Because spike-specific TCR depth and breadth did not differ between the two schedules, AZD1222 recipients who got a second dose at roughly 4 weeks were pooled with those who got a second dose at roughly 12 weeks. Trial participants were enrolled by age into subgroups of 18-55, 56-69 and 70-plus years, and about 150, 27 and 61 TCR-sequenced participants, respectively, were included in these subgroups. A total of 233 trial participants underwent TCR sequencing, of whom about 210 received two doses of AZD1222 and about 25 received two doses of the MenACWY control vaccine. The study at large found these results: CD4 TCRs associated with the vaccine covered the entire spike protein, and the dominant responses were in regions 160-218 and 743-854. Conclusions about previously exposed vaccinees were limited because only six AZD1222 recipients were SARS-CoV-2 seropositive at baseline. Because no day 14 peak-response samples were available, the repertoires could be characterized only after the peak T cell response. Participants were mostly white British and included more females than males, and it was suggested by the authors that clonal diversity may have been underestimated. Epitopes outside the regions mutated in the B.1.351 and B.1.1.7 variants were reportedly recognized by nearly half of the unique spike-specific TCRs. After two AZD1222 doses, spike-specific TCR breadth and depth were significantly higher than at day 0 and than in MenACWY recipients. In the small 56-69-year group, the increase in depth fell short of significance, most likely because of low power.

To note about this clone: It lacks a known antigen. No per-base quality is available; no much larger clone lies one base away.

The CDR3 regions of human TCRbeta chains were analyzed by immunosequencing. As for the authors' bioinformatics: TCRs in the repertoires were compared against a reference library of SARS-CoV-2-specific TCRs that had been generated with the MIRA antigen-specificity platform. Breadth meant the fraction of unique TCRs that were SARS-CoV-2-associated, whereas depth meant the fraction of total T cells that were SARS-CoV-2-associated. Using the MIRA data, every spike-specific TCR was mapped to the spike region that the TCR reacted to and assigned to either a CD4 or a CD8 class. Log10-transformed breadth and depth values were compared by one-way ANOVA with Sidak's multiple comparisons tests. TCRdb provides this immuneACCESS table in a form limited to in-frame rearrangements. Some clones are lacking; in checked studies, under half of them reflect an unresolved V gene, and why the rest are absent is not known. V and J calls and clone size are copied from that table; D and trimming were computed from the DNA. Across this sample there are some 31,000 clones, with roughly 93% seen only once. The ten largest clones represent over 8% of the sample.

Its CDR3 holds 16 amino acids, cysteine through phenylalanine. CDR3 DNA is the only sequence kept; it has 48 bases, read in frame from the first base. Deletion took 4 bases off V and 0 bases off J, with a span of 13 bases between the germline ends. The germline V gene (reference sequence) sets CDR1 to SGHNT and CDR2 to YYREEE. Interpreted using the paper, the time point label stands for: baseline before first vaccination. Vaccinee samples came from UK trials COV001 and COV002, including a single-blind randomized controlled phase 2/3 trial of AZD1222 (ChAdOx1 nCoV-19) in healthy adults. Trial participant PBMC samples were collected at day 0 and day 28 after the second dose for TCRbeta chain sequencing.

The chain is encoded by TRBV5-4 joined to TRBJ1-4; there is no confident call for the D gene. The TCR originated in an adult in good health. This specimen was peripheral blood, taken on day 0 of AZD1222 vaccination. DNA sequence: TGTGCCAGCAGCCTGGGTCCGAGAGCAACTAATGAAAAACTGTTTTTT. Its product reads: CASSLGPRATNEKLFF. With the portions outside the CDR3 filled from the reference TRBV5-4 and TRBJ1-4 genes, the complete variable region becomes ETGVTQSPTHLIKTRGQQVTLRCSSQSGHNTVSWYQQALGQGPQFIFQYYREEENGRGNFPPRFSGLQFPNYSSELNVNALELDDSALYLCASSLGPRATNEKLFFGSGTQLSVL.